Each of the 8 T cell receptor beta chains below was sequenced from the same sample in a study of T cell responses to AZD1222 COVID-19 vaccine. Clones were read by immunoSEQ multiplex PCR, and TCRdb kept only the in-frame ones, dropping some. The sample holds about 110,000 clones, roughly 90% seen once. Sequencing was performed on peripheral blood, taken on day 0 of AZD1222 vaccination. These receptors were taken from an adult in good health.

V usage is TRBV6-4 and J usage is TRBJ2-2, with D uncertain. Germline V CDR1 and CDR2: MRHNA, SNTAGT. The CDR3 contains 13 residues. Trimming removed 2 bases from V and 4 bases from J, with 5 bases in between. The CDR3 region has the DNA TGTGCCAGCAGTGACCTAGGCACCGGGGAGCTGTTTTTT. It specifies CASSDLGTGELFF.

The chain uses TRBV3-1 (or the pseudogene TRBV3-2) and TRBJ1-2; D may be TRBD1 (5 bases). CDR3 length: 18 amino acids. V was clipped by 0 bases and J by 4 bases, with 21 bases between them. Looked up from germline, CDR1 is LGHDT and CDR2 is YNNKEL (reference sequence). CDR3 region: CASSQDTPGAHGGYGYTF. CDR3 nucleotide sequence: TGTGCCAGCAGCCAAGATACCCCCGGGGCACATGGGGGCTATGGCTACACCTTC.

The chain combines TRBV11-2 with TRBJ1-5; D gene unclear. CDR1 SGHAT and CDR2 FQNNGV come from the germline V gene. The V gene lost 0 bases and the J gene lost 7 bases, with 7 bases spanning the gap. CDR3 length equals 13 residues. CDR3 residues: CASSLERSQPQHF. In nucleotides, the CDR3 is TGTGCCAGCAGCTTAGAGCGTTCGCAGCCCCAGCATTTT.

The chain has TRBV10-3 and TRBJ2-2, with D uncertain. The CDR3 totals 16 residues. Trimming cost V 0 bases and J 4 bases, with 12 bases left between them. Germline-derived CDR1 and CDR2 are ENHRY and SYGVKD. Here the CDR3 DNA reads TGTGCCATCAGTGAGTCGACCGACCCCTCCACCGGGGAGCTGTTTTTT. As protein: CAISESTDPSTGELFF.

J is TRBJ1-1 and V is TRBV7-2; D unresolved. Germline assignment: CDR1 SGHTA and CDR2 FQGNSA. The CDR3 covers 15 residues. Trimming removed 5 bases from V and 3 bases from J, with 16 bases in between. The CDR3 sequence: CASSPQAGRYTEAFF. The CDR3 DNA follows: TGTGCCAGCAGCCCCCAGGCTGGGAGGTACACTGAAGCTTTCTTT.

For the CDR3, the DNA is TGTGCCACCAGCATCGGACAGGGAGGTGAAAAACTGTTTTTT. Its translation: CATSIGQGGEKLFF. J is TRBJ1-4 and V is TRBV15; the match to TRBD1 covers 8 bases. The V gene end was trimmed by 4 bases and the J gene end by 7 bases; junction bases not matched to a gene: 5. CDR1 is LNHNV and CDR2 is YYDKDF in the germline V gene (reference sequence). This CDR3 comprises 14 residues.

This rearrangement joins TRBV7-3 to TRBJ2-2; 8 nucleotides align to TRBD1. Trimming took 5 bases from V and 2 from J; bases not matched to a gene: 1. This CDR3 is built from 14 residues. Germline CDR1 SGHTA, CDR2 FQGTGA. CDR3 loop: CASSQGANTGELFF. CDR3 nucleotides: TGTGCCAGCAGCCAGGGGGCAAACACCGGGGAGCTGTTTTTT.

This sequence joins TRBV5-4 and TRBJ2-2, with D uncertain. Trimming removed 0 bases at V and 2 bases at J, with 5 bases between. This CDR3 has 14 amino acids. Germline V gives CDR1 SGHNT, CDR2 YYREEE (reference sequence). The CDR3 DNA is TGTGCCAGCAGCTTGGCTATTAACACCGGGGAGCTGTTTTTT. Translating it yields CASSLAINTGELFF.